This T cell receptor beta chain was captured in a study of Ad26.COV2.S vaccination and SARS-CoV-2 variants. As for the study in general: Administration of Ad26.COV2.S was intramuscular, either once or twice 56 days apart.

Germline V CDR1 and CDR2: DFQATT, SNEGSKA (reference sequence). This CDR3 is 15 amino acids long. Losses at the gene ends were 3 bases for V and 5 bases for J; bases not matched to a gene: 9. Sequencing was performed with immunoSEQ multiplex PCR; in TCRdb, only in-frame clones are kept and a portion is missing. The sample has approximately 340,000 clones, 70% to 90% seen once; the top ten hold roughly 3.5%. General study findings and limits: With respect to non-spike TCR breadth, vaccine and placebo recipients were similar. Vaccinated individuals (as opposed to placebo recipients) had higher spike-specific TCR breadth.

To note about this clone: Antigen: not known.

The sample's treatment: around 19 received Ad26.COV2.S at low or high dose, single or two shots; 5 received placebo; per-sample allocation not given. Day 63 after the first injection of vaccine or placebo was the sampling time. Sequenced here: peripheral blood, sampled in a trial of Ad26.COV2.S vaccine versus placebo. The chain uses TRBV20-1 and TRBJ2-5; 10 positions agree with TRBD2. The sequence came from a person aged 18-65 years who received the Ad26.COV2.S COVID-19 vaccine or a placebo. The CDR3 sequence: CSASERGGRQETQYF. The CDR3 nucleotides are TGCAGTGCTAGTGAGCGGGGGGGCCGTCAGGAGACCCAGTACTTC.